These 18 T cell receptor beta chains were sequenced from one sample in a study of blood T cell repertoires in COVID-19. Sequenced by immunoSEQ multiplex PCR; TCRdb stores in-frame clones only, minus some. In the table there are 150,000 to 200,000 clones, 80% to 90% of which are singletons. Sequenced input: peripheral blood. All receptors derive from a woman between 40 and 50 years old with COVID-19, enrolled during active disease.

The chain links TRBV7-8 to TRBJ2-2, with D tentatively TRBD1 (7 bases). V was pared by 5 bases and J by 8 bases, with 15 bases between. The CDR3 covers 14 residues. Looked up from germline, CDR1 is SGHVS and CDR2 is FQNEAQ. CDR3 nucleotides: TGTGCCAGCAGCACCAGGGGGGCGCCTGGGGAGCTGTTTTTT. It translates to CASSTRGAPGELFF.

The CDR3 DNA sequence: TGCAGTGCTAGTCGGCAGGGAGGTTTTCACGAGCAGTACTTC. Translating it yields CSASRQGGFHEQYF. The chain has TRBV20-1 and TRBJ2-7, with D possibly being TRBD2 (6 bases). This CDR3 is built from 14 residues. Germline-derived CDR1 and CDR2 are DFQATT and SNEGSKA (reference sequence). The ends were cut back, 3 bases at V and 5 bases at J, with 17 bases in the middle.

This clone has only a few counts. V and J are TRBV10-2 and TRBJ2-4, with unresolved D. Trimming shortened V by 4 bases and J by 4 bases, and 35 bases separated the two germline ends. Germline CDR1 and CDR2: WSHSY and SAAADI. The CDR3 has 22 residues. DNA of the CDR3: TGCGCCAGCAGTGTCGTACGGGTTTCGTGGGTCTTGAGGCGATTTTTTAAAAACATTCAGTACTTC. It specifies CASSVVRVSWVLRRFFKNIQYF.

The genes are TRBV5-3 and TRBJ1-4; no clear D gene. TRBV5-3 is an ORF, and what it does is uncertain. The CDR3 contains 13 residues. With 2 bases removed from V and 4 bases from J, the gap between germline ends came to 6 bases. CDR3: CARSLNHNEKLFF. The CDR3 DNA is TGTGCCAGAAGCTTAAATCATAATGAAAAACTGTTTTTT.

V and J are TRBV6-1 and TRBJ1-5; the match to TRBD1 covers 7 bases. The CDR3 is made up of 15 amino acids. The junction had 14 bases not matched to a gene; V was cut back by 6 bases and J by 9 bases. Germline assignment: CDR1 MNHNS and CDR2 SASEGT. In DNA, the CDR3 is TGTGCCAGCAGGGCGAACGCAGGGGGGACGGTGCCCCAGCATTTT. It codes for CASRANAGGTVPQHF.

The rearrangement links TRBV18 to TRBJ1-1, with D possibly being TRBD1 (5 bases). CDR3 length equals 13 residues. The V gene's germline CDR1 is KGHSH and CDR2 LQKENI. The V end lost 3 bases, the J end lost 7 bases, and 12 bases lay between the germline ends. In DNA form, the CDR3 reads TGTGCCAGCTCACCGCGACAGACTGATGAAGCTTTCTTT. Residues: CASSPRQTDEAFF.

The genes are TRBV6-4 and TRBJ1-6, with TRBD1 identical over 7 bases. The CDR3 has 15 residues. The J segment lost 7 bases and the V segment lost 6 bases, leaving 9 bases of the junction unmatched. Germline V gene data show CDR1 as MRHNA and CDR2 as SNTAGT. The CDR3 region is CASSETGTANSPLHF. CDR3 bases: TGTGCCAGCAGCGAGACCGGGACAGCCAATTCACCCCTCCACTTT.

A few counts support this clone. The chain is built from TRBV7-2 and TRBJ2-2; 7 bases map to TRBD1. Germline V CDR1 and CDR2: SGHTA, FQGNSA. After removal of 2 bases from V and 0 bases from J, the junction contained 0 bases not matched to a gene. This CDR3 has 15 amino acids. CDR3 residues: CASSLQGANTGELFF. CDR3 nucleotide sequence: TGTGCCAGCAGCTTACAGGGGGCGAACACCGGGGAGCTGTTTTTT.

This clone was picked up one time. This chain joins TRBV10-2 and TRBJ2-1; D is possibly TRBD2 (6 bases). Germline V gene data show CDR1 as WSHSY and CDR2 as SAAADI. The CDR3 runs to 13 residues. V lost 8 bases and J lost 3, with 11 bases in between. The CDR3 sequence is CASRDWNYNEQFF. The CDR3 DNA sequence: TGCGCCAGCCGGGACTGGAACTACAATGAGCAGTTCTTC.

The gene calls are TRBV7-6 and TRBJ1-5, with D possibly TRBD1 on 5 matching bases. Germline lookup yields CDR1 SGHVS and CDR2 FNYEAQ. Trimming took off 5 bases at V and 1 base at J, with 21 bases between the two ends. The CDR3 extends over 18 amino acids. CDR3 sequence (DNA): TGTGCCAGCAGCGCGAAAACGGGGGGGGGAGACAGCAATCAGCCCCAGCATTTT. It is translated as CASSAKTGGGDSNQPQHF.

The CDR3 loop reads CASSLIGGQDEQFF. CDR3 DNA: TGTGCCAGCAGCTTGATAGGGGGTCAGGATGAGCAGTTCTTC. The chain links TRBV5-6 to TRBJ2-1, with a tentative D call TRBD1 (6 bases). The CDR3 loop spans 14 amino acids. In germline, CDR1 is SGHDT, CDR2 YYEEEE. Trimming removed 1 base at V and 8 bases at J, with 13 bases between.

This chain links TRBV30 with TRBJ1-5; TRBD1 agrees at 7 bases. Germline trimming cut 1 base from V and 4 bases from J; bases unmatched to any gene: 4. The CDR3 sequence is 14 residues long. Germline loops: CDR1 GTSNPN, CDR2 SVGIG (reference sequence). CDR3 sequence (DNA): TGTGCCTGGAGTGAGGGACAGAGTAATCAGCCCCAGCATTTT. Encoded protein: CAWSEGQSNQPQHF.

V and J are TRBV9 and TRBJ2-7, with D possibly matching TRBD1 (5 bases). This CDR3 region has 16 residues. Germline CDR1 reads SGDLS; CDR2 reads YYNGEE. V shed 0 bases and J shed 5 bases, with 18 bases lying between them. In nucleotides, the CDR3 is TGTGCCAGCAGCGTAGATACAGGCCGCCGTACCGACGAGCAGTACTTC. Translation gives CASSVDTGRRTDEQYF.

This chain uses TRBV25-1 with TRBJ2-1; D is uncertain. The CDR3 runs to 14 residues. In germline, CDR1 is MGHDK, CDR2 SYGVNS. The ends were cut back, 6 bases at V and 0 bases at J, with 9 bases in the middle. In nucleotides, the CDR3 is TGTGCCAGCAGCCTTCCAGGCTCCTACAATGAGCAGTTCTTC. Amino acid sequence: CASSLPGSYNEQFF.

The genes are TRBV6-5 and TRBJ1-4, with 7 nucleotides matching TRBD1. J lost 7 bases, V lost 2 bases, and 1 base had no gene match. Germline CDR1 is MNHEY and CDR2 is SVGAGI. There are 13 residues in the CDR3. The CDR3 sequence is CASSYRGLEKLFF. The CDR3 DNA reads TGTGCCAGCAGTTACAGGGGGCTTGAAAAACTGTTTTTT.

The CDR3 reads CASSPTSLLQETQYF. Written as DNA, the CDR3 is TGTGCCAGCAGTCCGACTAGCCTCCTTCAAGAGACCCAGTACTTC. V is TRBV27 and J is TRBJ2-5; 7 positions match TRBD2. Germline V gives CDR1 MNHEY, CDR2 SMNVEV (reference sequence). The CDR3 is 15 residues long. The J segment lost 2 bases and the V segment lost 5 bases, leaving 8 bases of the junction unmatched.

J is TRBJ2-1 and V is TRBV19; unclear D gene. Germline CDR1 and CDR2: LNHDA and SQIVND (reference sequence). The CDR3 consists of 13 residues. Trimming cost V 0 bases and J 6 bases, with 6 bases left between them. The CDR3 loop is CASSIESSNEQFF. The DNA of the CDR3 is TGTGCCAGTAGTATAGAGAGCTCCAATGAGCAGTTCTTC.

The chain combines TRBV9 with TRBJ1-2; D is ambiguous. CDR1 is SGDLS, CDR2 YYNGEE, per germline. CDR3 length: 13 residues. Deletions cut 4 bases from V and 8 bases from J, with 15 bases between. CDR3 nucleotides: TGTGCCAGCAGCTCGGGGAGTCTGTACGGCTACACCTTC. Translation: CASSSGSLYGYTF. Looking up the rest from reference TRBV9 and TRBJ1-2 gives the full variable domain: DSGVTQTPKHLITATGQRVTLRCSPRSGDLSVYWYQQSLDQGLQFLIQYYNGEERAKGNILERFSAQQFPDLHSELNLSSLELGDSALYFCASSSGSLYGYTFGSGTRLTVV.